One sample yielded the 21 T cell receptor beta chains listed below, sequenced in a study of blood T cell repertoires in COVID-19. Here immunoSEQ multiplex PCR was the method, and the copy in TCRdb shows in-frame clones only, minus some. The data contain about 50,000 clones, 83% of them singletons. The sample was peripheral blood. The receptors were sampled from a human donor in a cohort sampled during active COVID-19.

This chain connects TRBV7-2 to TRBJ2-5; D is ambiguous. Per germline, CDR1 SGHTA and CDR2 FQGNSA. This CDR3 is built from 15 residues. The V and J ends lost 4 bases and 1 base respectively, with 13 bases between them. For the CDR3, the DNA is TGTGCCAGCAGCTCCCATATGGCAGTCCAAGAGACCCAGTACTTC. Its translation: CASSSHMAVQETQYF.

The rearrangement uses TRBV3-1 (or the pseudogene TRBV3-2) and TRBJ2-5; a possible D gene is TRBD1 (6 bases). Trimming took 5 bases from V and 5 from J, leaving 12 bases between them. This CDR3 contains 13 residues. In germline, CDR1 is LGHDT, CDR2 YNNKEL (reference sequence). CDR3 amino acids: CASSLGDTETQYF. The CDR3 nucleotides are TGTGCCAGCAGCTTGGGGGACACGGAGACCCAGTACTTC.

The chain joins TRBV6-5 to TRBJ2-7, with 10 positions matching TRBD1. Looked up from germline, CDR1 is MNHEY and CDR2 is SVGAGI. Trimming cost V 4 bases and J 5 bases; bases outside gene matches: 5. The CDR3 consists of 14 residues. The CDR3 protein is CASSWDRGKNEQYF. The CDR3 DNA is TGTGCCAGCAGTTGGGACAGGGGTAAGAACGAGCAGTACTTC.

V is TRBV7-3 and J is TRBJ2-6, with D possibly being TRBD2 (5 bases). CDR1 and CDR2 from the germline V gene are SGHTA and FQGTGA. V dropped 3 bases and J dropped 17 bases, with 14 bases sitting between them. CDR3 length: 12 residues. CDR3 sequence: CASSFMRAGVTF. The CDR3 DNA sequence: TGTGCCAGCAGCTTTATGCGGGCAGGAGTGACTTTC.

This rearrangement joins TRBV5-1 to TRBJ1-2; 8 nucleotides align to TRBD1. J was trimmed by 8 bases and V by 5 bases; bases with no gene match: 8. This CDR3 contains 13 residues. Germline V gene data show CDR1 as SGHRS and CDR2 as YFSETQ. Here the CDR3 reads CASRRGQEHGYTF. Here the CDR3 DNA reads TGCGCCAGCAGGCGGGGACAGGAGCACGGCTACACCTTC.

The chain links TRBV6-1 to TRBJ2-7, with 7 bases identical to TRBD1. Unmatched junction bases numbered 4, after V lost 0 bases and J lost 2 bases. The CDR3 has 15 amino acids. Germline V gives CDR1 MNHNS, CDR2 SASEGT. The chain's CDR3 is CASSEAGGYPYEQYF. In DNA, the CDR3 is TGTGCCAGCAGTGAAGCAGGGGGCTATCCCTACGAGCAGTACTTC.

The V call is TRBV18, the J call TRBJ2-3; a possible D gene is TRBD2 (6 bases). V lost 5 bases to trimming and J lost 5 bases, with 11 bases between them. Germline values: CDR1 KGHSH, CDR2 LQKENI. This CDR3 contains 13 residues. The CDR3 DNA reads TGTGCCAGCTCAGCGCGGGACGGAGATACGCAGTATTTT. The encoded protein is CASSARDGDTQYF.

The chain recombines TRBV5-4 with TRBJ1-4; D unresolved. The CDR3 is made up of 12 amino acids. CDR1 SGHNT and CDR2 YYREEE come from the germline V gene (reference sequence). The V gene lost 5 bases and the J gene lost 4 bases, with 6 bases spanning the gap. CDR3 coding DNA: TGTGCCAGCAGTCAGTTTAATGAAAAACTGTTTTTT. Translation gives CASSQFNEKLFF.

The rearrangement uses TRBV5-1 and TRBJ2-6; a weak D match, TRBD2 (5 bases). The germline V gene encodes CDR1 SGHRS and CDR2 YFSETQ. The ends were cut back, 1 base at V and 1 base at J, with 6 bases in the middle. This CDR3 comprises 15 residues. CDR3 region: CASSLSGSGANVLTF. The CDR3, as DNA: TGCGCCAGCAGCTTGTCGGGGTCTGGGGCCAACGTCCTGACTTTC. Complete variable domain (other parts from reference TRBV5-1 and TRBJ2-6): KAGVTQTPRYLIKTRGQQVTLSCSPISGHRSVSWYQQTPGQGLQFLFEYFSETQRNKGNFPGRFSGRQFSNSRSEMNVSTLELGDSALYLCASSLSGSGANVLTFGAGSRLTVL.

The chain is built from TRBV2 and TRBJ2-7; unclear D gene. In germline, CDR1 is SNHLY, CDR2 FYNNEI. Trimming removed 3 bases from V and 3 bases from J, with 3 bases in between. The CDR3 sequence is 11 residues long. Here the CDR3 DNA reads TGTGCCAGCAGTGACTACTACGAGCAGTACTTC. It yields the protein CASSDYYEQYF.

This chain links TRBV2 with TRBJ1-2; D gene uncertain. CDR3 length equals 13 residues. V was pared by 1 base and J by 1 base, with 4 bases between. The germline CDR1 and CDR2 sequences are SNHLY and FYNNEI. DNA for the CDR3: TGTGCCAGCAGTGAAGAGAGTAACTATGGCTACACCTTC. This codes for CASSEESNYGYTF.

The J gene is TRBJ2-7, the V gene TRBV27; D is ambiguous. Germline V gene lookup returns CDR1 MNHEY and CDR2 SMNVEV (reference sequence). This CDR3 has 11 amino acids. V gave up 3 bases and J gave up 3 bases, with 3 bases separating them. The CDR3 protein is CASSFGYEQYF. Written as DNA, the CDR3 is TGTGCCAGCAGTTTCGGCTACGAGCAGTACTTC.

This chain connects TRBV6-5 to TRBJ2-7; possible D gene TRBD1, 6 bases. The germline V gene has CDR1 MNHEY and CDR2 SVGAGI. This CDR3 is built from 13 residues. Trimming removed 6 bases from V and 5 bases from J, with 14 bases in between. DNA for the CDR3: TGTGCCAGCAGGGCTTCAGGGGCCGACGAGCAGTACTTC. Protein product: CASRASGADEQYF.

The CDR3 region is CASSKEAGGPSGYNEQFF. The CDR3 DNA reads TGTGCCAGCAGCAAAGAAGCGGGGGGGCCGTCGGGCTACAATGAGCAGTTCTTC. The chain links TRBV21-1 to TRBJ2-1; the D call TRBD2 from the table was never checked on the DNA. TRBV21-1 is labeled a pseudogene. This CDR3 spans 18 amino acids.

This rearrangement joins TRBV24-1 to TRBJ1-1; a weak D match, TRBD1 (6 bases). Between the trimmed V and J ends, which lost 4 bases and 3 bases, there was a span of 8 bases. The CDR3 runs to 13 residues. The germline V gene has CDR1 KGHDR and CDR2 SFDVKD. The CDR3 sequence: CATSEAGDTEAFF. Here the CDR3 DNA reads TGTGCCACCAGTGAGGCAGGGGACACTGAAGCTTTCTTT.

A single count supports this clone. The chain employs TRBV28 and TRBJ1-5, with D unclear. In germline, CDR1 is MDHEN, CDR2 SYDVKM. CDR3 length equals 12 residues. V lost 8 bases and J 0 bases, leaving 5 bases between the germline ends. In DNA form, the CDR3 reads TGTGCCAGCGGCACTAGCAATCAGCCCCAGCATTTT. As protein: CASGTSNQPQHF.

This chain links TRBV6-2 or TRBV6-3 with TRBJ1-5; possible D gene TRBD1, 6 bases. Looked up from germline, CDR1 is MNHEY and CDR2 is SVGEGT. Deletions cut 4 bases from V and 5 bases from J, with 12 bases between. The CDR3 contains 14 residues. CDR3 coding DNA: TGTGCCAGCAGTTCAACAGGGAACCATCAGCCCCAGCATTTT. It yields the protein CASSSTGNHQPQHF.

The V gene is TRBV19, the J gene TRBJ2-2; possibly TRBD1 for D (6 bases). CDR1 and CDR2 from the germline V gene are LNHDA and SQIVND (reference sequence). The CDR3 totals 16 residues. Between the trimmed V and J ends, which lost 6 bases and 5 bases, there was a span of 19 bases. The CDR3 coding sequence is TGTGCCAGTAGGGGCCAGTACAGGGAGCGGACCGGGGAGCTGTTTTTT. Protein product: CASRGQYRERTGELFF.

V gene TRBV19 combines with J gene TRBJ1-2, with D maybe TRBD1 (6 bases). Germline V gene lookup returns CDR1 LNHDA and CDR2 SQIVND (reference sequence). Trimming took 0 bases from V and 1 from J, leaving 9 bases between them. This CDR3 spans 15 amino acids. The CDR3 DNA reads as TGTGCCAGTAGTATAGACAGGGGCTTTAACTATGGCTACACCTTC. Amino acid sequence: CASSIDRGFNYGYTF.

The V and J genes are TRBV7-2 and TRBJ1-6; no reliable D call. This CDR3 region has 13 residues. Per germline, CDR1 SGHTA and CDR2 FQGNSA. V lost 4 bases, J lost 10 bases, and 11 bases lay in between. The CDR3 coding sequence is TGTGCCAGCAGCTACGACAATGCCTCACCCCTCCACTTT. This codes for CASSYDNASPLHF.

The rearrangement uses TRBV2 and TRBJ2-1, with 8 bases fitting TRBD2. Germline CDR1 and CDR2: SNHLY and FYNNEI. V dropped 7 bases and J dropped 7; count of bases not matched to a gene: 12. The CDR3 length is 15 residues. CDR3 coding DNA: TGTGCCAGCACTAACTCGGGGGGGCCCTTGAATGAGCAGTTCTTC. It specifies CASTNSGGPLNEQFF.